This TCR beta chain was retrieved from a study of OX40 agonist ivuxolimab in advanced cancers. TCRdb's copy holds only in-frame clones and misses some; the assay was immunoSEQ multiplex PCR. This table holds some 14,000 clones, over 80% found once. The length of the CDR3 is 15 residues. Looked up from germline, CDR1 is SGHDT and CDR2 is YYEEEE. This clone was seen once. The source is an adult with an advanced solid tumor such as melanoma, head and neck, liver or kidney cancer. The specimen was CD4+ or CD8+ T cells sorted from blood, collected in a trial of the OX40 agonist ivuxolimab. The chain uses TRBV5-6 and TRBJ2-5, with D tentatively TRBD1 (6 bases). The end of the DNA fits TRBJ2-7 better, so the J call may be wrong. DNA for the CDR3: TGTGCCAGCAGCTCGGACAGACTATCCTCCTACGAGCAGTACTTC. This sequence encodes CASSSDRLSSYEQYF.